This T cell receptor (beta chain) originates from a study of tumor and adjacent non-tumor tissue in lung cancer. Study-level findings and limits: Patients with more diverse tumor TCRs had worse survival. Tumor tissue had significantly higher TCR diversity than normal lung.

The library came from three nested PCR rounds adapted from ARM-PCR protocols. TCRdb analysed the multiplex PCR reads with MiXCR anew, one entry per CDR3 protein. The sample shows 100,000 to 150,000 distinct CDR3 sequences, over 65% of them seen only once. Comment on this clonotype: The target antigen is unknown. A much larger clonotype is one base distant, so this may be a read error.

V was clipped by 6 bases and J by 5 bases; unmatched bases: 10. The length of the CDR3 is 15 residues. No cell sorting was done before RNA was extracted from the tissue. Sequencing was performed on lung tumor tissue. This chain joins TRBV12-3 or TRBV12-4 and TRBJ2-1, with 7 bases lining up with TRBD2. This sequence was found in a man aged 25-45 years with non-small cell lung cancer. CDR3 coding DNA: TGTGCCAGCAGCAGAGGGAGGGCTGGTGACAATGAGCAGTTCTTC. As protein: CASSRGRAGDNEQFF.